Below, one T cell receptor beta chain is given with its context. Germline CDR1 LGHNA, CDR2 YSLEER. V lost 4 bases, J lost 2 bases, and 7 bases lay in between. This CDR3 is built from 13 residues. A second PCR, run for about 7 to 11 cycles, used a sample-barcoded 5' primer plus a J-beta primer mix. A single record per CDR3 protein comes from TCRdb applying MiXCR to the 5' RACE reads. Among 760,000 or so distinct CDR3 sequences listed, roughly 25% were seen once. This entry comes from a study of blood T cells in healthy people across ages. The same sample was also studied in work on T cells of mothers and their children.

The specimen was blood. The chain combines TRBV4-3 with TRBJ2-3, with no clear D. The sequence derives from a boy under 18 in good health. In DNA, the CDR3 is TGCGCCAGCAGCCCGCAAACCACAGATACGCAGTATTTT. Translation gives CASSPQTTDTQYF.